This is a list of T cell receptor beta chains from one sample in a study of T cell changes during pregnancy in multiple sclerosis. Repertoires were generated with immunoSEQ multiplex PCR, while TCRdb's copy carries only in-frame clones and drops some. This sample has some 44,000 clones, with about 93% found just once. Material: CD4+ T cells from peripheral blood mononuclear cells, obtained before pregnancy. Receptors originate from a female donor with multiple sclerosis, enrolled in a pregnancy study. The CDR3 runs from the conserved cysteine through the conserved F or W. Each record gives: clone size, CDR3 length, V gene, D gene, J gene, CDR3 protein, CDR3 DNA. D genes are given only for firm matches. The size of a clone is reported for some rows only, either as once, few or many, or as a class for expanded clones.

clone_size: .
cdr3_length: 12
v_call: TRBV25-1
d_call: .
j_call: TRBJ1-2
cdr3_aa: CASSARENGYTF
cdr3_nt: TGTGCCAGCAGTGCCAGGGAAAATGGCTACACCTTC

clone_size: .
cdr3_length: 14
v_call: TRBV5-1
d_call: TRBD1
j_call: TRBJ2-1
cdr3_aa: CASSLSRGRFEQFF
cdr3_nt: TGCGCCAGCAGCTTGTCCAGGGGGAGATTTGAGCAGTTCTTC

clone_size: .
cdr3_length: 18
v_call: TRBV29-1
d_call: TRBD2
j_call: TRBJ2-1
cdr3_aa: CSVGGNGLAGISYNEQFF
cdr3_nt: TGCAGCGTTGGGGGGAATGGGCTAGCGGGGATCTCCTACAATGAGCAGTTCTTC

clone_size: .
cdr3_length: 13
v_call: TRBV9
d_call: .
j_call: TRBJ1-1
cdr3_aa: CASSSQPGNEAFF
cdr3_nt: TGTGCCAGCAGCTCCCAGCCAGGGAACGAAGCTTTCTTT

clone_size: .
cdr3_length: 11
v_call: TRBV28
d_call: .
j_call: TRBJ2-5
cdr3_aa: CASSPGETQYF
cdr3_nt: TGTGCCAGCAGTCCCGGGGAGACCCAGTACTTC

clone_size: .
cdr3_length: 17
v_call: TRBV30
d_call: TRBD1
j_call: TRBJ1-4
cdr3_aa: CAWSVRTGPRLLEKLFF
cdr3_nt: TGTGCCTGGAGTGTACGGACAGGGCCCAGGTTACTCGAAAAACTGTTTTTT

clone_size: .
cdr3_length: 15
v_call: TRBV5-3
d_call: .
j_call: TRBJ2-3
cdr3_aa: CARSGGTFRTDTQYF
cdr3_nt: TGTGCCAGAAGCGGGGGGACCTTCCGCACAGATACGCAGTATTTT

clone_size: .
cdr3_length: 17
v_call: TRBV5-1
d_call: TRBD2
j_call: TRBJ2-1
cdr3_aa: CASSRTSGLAGANEQFF
cdr3_nt: TGCGCCAGCAGCCGAACGTCCGGACTAGCGGGGGCGAATGAGCAGTTCTTC

clone_size: .
cdr3_length: 14
v_call: TRBV19
d_call: .
j_call: TRBJ2-7
cdr3_aa: CASSILPGAGEQYF
cdr3_nt: TGTGCCAGTAGTATACTCCCCGGGGCGGGGGAGCAGTACTTC

clone_size: .
cdr3_length: 14
v_call: TRBV7-8
d_call: .
j_call: TRBJ1-2
cdr3_aa: CASSAAGGTSGYTF
cdr3_nt: TGTGCCAGCAGCGCCGCAGGTGGCACTTCTGGCTACACCTTC

clone_size: .
cdr3_length: 16
v_call: TRBV9
d_call: TRBD1
j_call: TRBJ2-5
cdr3_aa: CASSARTGTGEETQYF
cdr3_nt: TGTGCCAGCAGCGCACGGACCGGGACAGGGGAAGAGACCCAGTACTTC

clone_size: once
cdr3_length: 12
v_call: TRBV7-9
d_call: .
j_call: TRBJ2-7
cdr3_aa: CASSLARGEQYF
cdr3_nt: TGTGCCAGCAGCTTAGCGCGGGGCGAGCAGTACTTC

clone_size: .
cdr3_length: 14
v_call: TRBV9
d_call: .
j_call: TRBJ2-7
cdr3_aa: CASSATVKGYEQYF
cdr3_nt: TGTGCCAGCAGCGCGACAGTTAAGGGCTACGAGCAGTACTTC

clone_size: .
cdr3_length: 16
v_call: TRBV9
d_call: .
j_call: TRBJ2-3
cdr3_aa: CASSVGSSMSTDTQYF
cdr3_nt: TGTGCCAGCAGCGTAGGTTCGTCTATGAGCACAGATACGCAGTATTTT

clone_size: .
cdr3_length: 13
v_call: TRBV6-1
d_call: TRBD1
j_call: TRBJ2-7
cdr3_aa: CASSEVRGQEQYF
cdr3_nt: TGTGCCAGCAGTGAAGTCAGGGGGCAGGAGCAGTACTTC

clone_size: .
cdr3_length: 13
v_call: TRBV7-8
d_call: .
j_call: TRBJ2-5
cdr3_aa: CASSLGLVETQYF
cdr3_nt: TGTGCCAGCAGCTTAGGGCTAGTCGAGACCCAGTACTTC

clone_size: .
cdr3_length: 12
v_call: TRBV27
d_call: .
j_call: TRBJ1-5
cdr3_aa: CASAGVNQPQHF
cdr3_nt: TGTGCCAGCGCGGGGGTCAATCAGCCCCAGCATTTT

clone_size: .
cdr3_length: 13
v_call: TRBV2
d_call: .
j_call: TRBJ1-4
cdr3_aa: CASSGTANEKLFF
cdr3_nt: TGTGCCAGCAGTGGGACAGCTAATGAAAAACTGTTTTTT

clone_size: .
cdr3_length: 16
v_call: TRBV19
d_call: .
j_call: TRBJ1-5
cdr3_aa: CASSIGASNRGQPQHF
cdr3_nt: TGTGCCAGTAGTATTGGGGCCAGTAATCGAGGTCAGCCCCAGCATTTT

clone_size: .
cdr3_length: 13
v_call: TRBV6-1
d_call: .
j_call: TRBJ2-3
cdr3_aa: CASSERGTDTQYF
cdr3_nt: TGTGCCAGCAGTGAACGGGGGACAGATACGCAGTATTTT

clone_size: once
cdr3_length: 13
v_call: TRBV7-2
d_call: .
j_call: TRBJ1-1
cdr3_aa: CASSSTGSTEAFF
cdr3_nt: TGTGCCAGCAGCTCGACAGGTTCCACTGAAGCTTTCTTT

clone_size: .
cdr3_length: 16
v_call: TRBV5-1
d_call: TRBD2
j_call: TRBJ2-5
cdr3_aa: CASSRTSGSVQETQYF
cdr3_nt: TGCGCCAGCAGCCGGACTAGCGGGAGTGTCCAAGAGACCCAGTACTTC

clone_size: .
cdr3_length: 15
v_call: TRBV5-1
d_call: TRBD1
j_call: TRBJ1-5
cdr3_aa: CASSLGQGEHQPQHF
cdr3_nt: TGCGCCAGCAGCTTGGGACAGGGGGAACATCAGCCCCAGCATTTT

clone_size: .
cdr3_length: 14
v_call: TRBV6-1
d_call: TRBD1
j_call: TRBJ1-2
cdr3_aa: CASSELGQGAGYTF
cdr3_nt: TGTGCCAGCAGTGAACTGGGACAGGGGGCCGGCTACACCTTC

clone_size: .
cdr3_length: 15
v_call: TRBV14
d_call: .
j_call: TRBJ1-4
cdr3_aa: CASSRAGRTNEKLFF
cdr3_nt: TGTGCCAGCAGCCGGGCCGGGAGGACTAATGAAAAACTGTTTTTT

clone_size: .
cdr3_length: 14
v_call: TRBV11-3
d_call: TRBD2
j_call: TRBJ2-7
cdr3_aa: CASGPSGSSPEQYF
cdr3_nt: TGTGCCAGCGGCCCTAGCGGGTCTAGTCCCGAGCAGTACTTC

clone_size: .
cdr3_length: 19
v_call: TRBV5-4
d_call: TRBD1
j_call: TRBJ2-5
cdr3_aa: CASSPRLSSTGGAEETQYF
cdr3_nt: TGTGCCAGCAGCCCCAGATTATCGAGTACAGGGGGCGCGGAGGAGACCCAGTACTTC

clone_size: .
cdr3_length: 14
v_call: TRBV4-1
d_call: .
j_call: TRBJ1-5
cdr3_aa: CASSQVLGNQPQHF
cdr3_nt: TGCGCCAGCAGCCAAGTATTAGGCAATCAGCCCCAGCATTTT

clone_size: .
cdr3_length: 14
v_call: TRBV11-1
d_call: TRBD1
j_call: TRBJ1-4
cdr3_aa: CASSAGTGDEKLFF
cdr3_nt: TGTGCCAGCAGTGCCGGGACAGGGGATGAAAAACTGTTTTTT

clone_size: .
cdr3_length: 15
v_call: TRBV6-5
d_call: .
j_call: TRBJ1-6
cdr3_aa: CASSSRDSYNSPLHF
cdr3_nt: TGTGCCAGCAGTTCCAGGGACTCCTATAATTCACCCCTCCACTTT

clone_size: .
cdr3_length: 15
v_call: TRBV9
d_call: TRBD2
j_call: TRBJ2-1
cdr3_aa: CASSLGTSGRSEQFF
cdr3_nt: TGTGCCAGCAGCCTCGGGACTAGCGGGAGGTCTGAGCAGTTCTTC

clone_size: .
cdr3_length: 14
v_call: TRBV19
d_call: TRBD1
j_call: TRBJ1-5
cdr3_aa: CASNVGQGAQPQHF
cdr3_nt: TGTGCCAGTAATGTAGGGCAGGGGGCTCAGCCCCAGCATTTT

clone_size: .
cdr3_length: 15
v_call: TRBV19
d_call: .
j_call: TRBJ2-2
cdr3_aa: CASTSGALNTGELFF
cdr3_nt: TGTGCCAGTACTTCAGGGGCTTTGAACACCGGGGAGCTGTTTTTT

clone_size: .
cdr3_length: 17
v_call: TRBV2
d_call: TRBD1
j_call: TRBJ2-6
cdr3_aa: CASSDSLRGSGANVLTF
cdr3_nt: TGTGCCAGCAGCGATTCACTCAGGGGGTCTGGGGCCAACGTCCTGACTTTC

clone_size: .
cdr3_length: 15
v_call: TRBV2
d_call: TRBD1
j_call: TRBJ1-4
cdr3_aa: CATRPQGVTGEKLFF
cdr3_nt: TGTGCCACCAGACCCCAGGGGGTTACGGGTGAAAAACTGTTTTTT

clone_size: .
cdr3_length: 14
v_call: TRBV7-9
d_call: .
j_call: TRBJ2-3
cdr3_aa: CASSISGSTDTQYF
cdr3_nt: TGTGCCAGCAGCATTAGCGGTAGCACAGATACGCAGTATTTT

clone_size: .
cdr3_length: 13
v_call: TRBV6-5
d_call: .
j_call: TRBJ2-1
cdr3_aa: CASSYRPRDEQFF
cdr3_nt: TGTGCCAGCAGTTACCGTCCCAGGGATGAGCAGTTCTTC

clone_size: .
cdr3_length: 17
v_call: TRBV25-1
d_call: TRBD1
j_call: TRBJ1-4
cdr3_aa: CASSSTGFWVRREKLFF
cdr3_nt: TGTGCCAGCAGTTCGACAGGGTTTTGGGTAAGAAGAGAAAAACTGTTTTTT

clone_size: .
cdr3_length: 15
v_call: TRBV5-1
d_call: .
j_call: TRBJ2-7
cdr3_aa: CASRTEGGPLDEQYF
cdr3_nt: TGCGCCAGCAGGACGGAGGGTGGGCCCCTCGACGAGCAGTACTTC

clone_size: few
cdr3_length: 15
v_call: TRBV6-4
d_call: TRBD1
j_call: TRBJ2-2
cdr3_aa: CASSRQGIDTGELFF
cdr3_nt: TGTGCCAGCAGTCGACAGGGGATTGACACCGGGGAGCTGTTTTTT

clone_size: .
cdr3_length: 14
v_call: TRBV2
d_call: TRBD2
j_call: TRBJ2-1
cdr3_aa: CASRWRGGGDEQFF
cdr3_nt: TGTGCCAGCAGGTGGCGGGGGGGCGGGGATGAGCAGTTCTTC